The 18 T cell receptor beta chains given below trace back to one sample, sequenced in a study of blood T cell repertoires in COVID-19. The assay was immunoSEQ multiplex PCR, and TCRdb's table has in-frame clones only and misses some. The sample includes about 270,000 clones, roughly 90% seen only once; the top ten take roughly 4%. Input material: peripheral blood. The receptor source for this set is a man aged 55-75 years who had recovered from COVID-19.

The chain employs TRBV9 and TRBJ2-1; 12 bases align to TRBD2. The CDR3 runs to 16 residues. Per germline, CDR1 SGDLS and CDR2 YYNGEE. With 3 bases clipped from V and 4 bases from J, the junction kept 5 bases outside the gene matches. CDR3 nucleotide sequence: TGTGCCAGCAGCGCCAGACTAGCGGGGGTTTACAATGAGCAGTTCTTC. This translates into CASSARLAGVYNEQFF. Complete variable domain (other parts from reference TRBV9 and TRBJ2-1): DSGVTQTPKHLITATGQRVTLRCSPRSGDLSVYWYQQSLDQGLQFLIQYYNGEERAKGNILERFSAQQFPDLHSELNLSSLELGDSALYFCASSARLAGVYNEQFFGPGTRLTVL.

This clone has a handful of counts. The rearrangement uses TRBV9 and TRBJ1-1; weak D call: TRBD1 (5 bases). Germline CDR1 reads SGDLS; CDR2 reads YYNGEE. This CDR3 spans 14 amino acids. Deletions cut 6 bases from V and 0 bases from J, with 12 bases between. In DNA form, the CDR3 reads TGTGCCAGCACCCTCGGACACATGAACACTGAAGCTTTCTTT. It specifies CASTLGHMNTEAFF.

This clone has a single count. This sequence joins TRBV9 and TRBJ1-2, with a weak D call TRBD1 (5 bases). With 4 bases removed from V and 8 bases from J, the gap between germline ends came to 15 bases. This CDR3 comprises 13 residues. CDR1 and CDR2 (germline): SGDLS, YYNGEE. The CDR3 region has the DNA TGTGCCAGCAGCTTTACAATGGGGGGAGGCTACACCTTC. Translating gives CASSFTMGGGYTF.

The chain employs TRBV9 and TRBJ2-3; no firm D call. The CDR3 runs 14 residues. Germline V gives CDR1 SGDLS, CDR2 YYNGEE. V shed 2 bases and J shed 0 bases, with 7 bases lying between them. CDR3 in amino acids: CASSVRLSTDTQYF. In DNA, the CDR3 is TGTGCCAGCAGCGTCCGACTTAGCACAGATACGCAGTATTTT.

This chain connects TRBV11-2 to TRBJ2-4; 11 nucleotides match TRBD1. Germline CDR1 is SGHAT and CDR2 is FQNNGV. This CDR3 spans 15 amino acids. Losses at the gene ends were 1 base for V and 6 bases for J; bases not matched to a gene: 2. As DNA, the CDR3 is TGTGCCAGCAGCTTAGGGACAGGGGGCAGAAACATTCAGTACTTC. Translated: CASSLGTGGRNIQYF.

The rearrangement links TRBV9 to TRBJ1-2, with D uncertain. Germline V gene lookup returns CDR1 SGDLS and CDR2 YYNGEE. The CDR3 is made up of 14 amino acids. The ends were cut back, 6 bases at V and 4 bases at J, with 16 bases in the middle. CDR3 sequence reads: CASTFSRGGYGYTF. Written as DNA, the CDR3 is TGTGCCAGCACATTCAGTCGAGGCGGCTATGGCTACACCTTC.

This sequence joins TRBV25-1 and TRBJ2-5; D not resolved. The CDR3 covers 13 residues. CDR1 is MGHDK, CDR2 SYGVNS, per germline. V was cut by 4 bases and J by 0 bases, with 6 bases left in between. CDR3 nucleotide sequence: TGTGCCAGCAGTGGTCCGTACCAAGAGACCCAGTACTTC. As protein: CASSGPYQETQYF.

The V and J genes are TRBV4-1 and TRBJ1-6, with 9 positions matching TRBD1. Germline V gene lookup returns CDR1 MGHRA and CDR2 YSYEKL. The length of the CDR3 is 16 residues. V trimming: 4 bases; J trimming: 7 bases; junction bases outside the gene matches: 8. As DNA, the CDR3 is TGCGCCAGCAGCCTCGCACAGGGGGCTTGGAATTCACCCCTCCACTTT. Amino acids: CASSLAQGAWNSPLHF.

V is TRBV7-2 and J is TRBJ2-1; weak D call: TRBD2 (6 bases). Looked up from germline, CDR1 is SGHTA and CDR2 is FQGNSA. V was clipped by 3 bases and J by 2 bases, with 11 bases between them. The CDR3 covers 15 residues. CDR3 in DNA: TGTGCCAGCAGCTTTAGGGACTTAGCCTACAATGAGCAGTTCTTC. Its protein product is CASSFRDLAYNEQFF.

In this sample, this clone turned up a few times. The rearrangement uses TRBV5-4 and TRBJ1-1, with TRBD1 matching over 7 bases. CDR1 SGHNT and CDR2 YYREEE come from the germline V gene (reference sequence). V was pared by 2 bases and J by 0 bases, with 10 bases of the junction left unmatched. This CDR3 spans 17 amino acids. In DNA, the CDR3 is TGTGCCAGCAGCTTACCTAACCAGGGGGTATTGAACACTGAAGCTTTCTTT. This codes for CASSLPNQGVLNTEAFF.

The gene calls are TRBV6-5 and TRBJ2-7; tentatively, D is TRBD2 (6 bases). The V gene's germline CDR1 is MNHEY and CDR2 SVGAGI. V was trimmed by 2 bases and J by 4 bases, leaving 18 bases between them. The CDR3 spans 16 residues. DNA of the CDR3: TGTGCCAGCAGTTACGTACAAAGCGGGCGGAGGTACGAGCAGTACTTC. Protein product: CASSYVQSGRRYEQYF.

This sequence joins TRBV4-2 and TRBJ2-7; no clear D gene. V was trimmed by 4 bases and J by 5 bases, leaving 15 bases between them. This CDR3 has 14 residues. Germline values: CDR1 LGHNA, CDR2 YNFKEQ. The CDR3 region has the DNA TGTGCCAGCAGCCCAGGTAGTGTTTCACACGAGCAGTACTTC. Translating it yields CASSPGSVSHEQYF.

The chain combines TRBV19 with TRBJ1-1; 7 nucleotides line up with TRBD1. Looked up from germline, CDR1 is LNHDA and CDR2 is SQIVND (reference sequence). Trimming cost V 5 bases and J 0 bases; bases outside gene matches: 9. This CDR3 is built from 16 residues. The CDR3 sequence: CASSGSTGNMNTEAFF. DNA of the CDR3: TGTGCCAGTAGTGGCTCGACAGGGAATATGAACACTGAAGCTTTCTTT.

This clone was seen a single time. V and J are TRBV15 and TRBJ2-3, with TRBD1 matching over 8 bases. V was clipped by 3 bases and J by 3 bases; unmatched bases: 14. The CDR3 spans 18 residues. Germline V lookup: CDR1 LNHNV, CDR2 YYDKDF (reference sequence). The DNA for the CDR3 is TGTGCCACCAGCAGTTCCGCTCAGGGGGCAGTAAGTACAGATACGCAGTATTTT. This sequence encodes CATSSSAQGAVSTDTQYF.

This chain connects TRBV4-1 to TRBJ2-3, with 8 bases matching TRBD2. CDR3 size: 18 residues. V trimming: 1 base; J trimming: 4 bases; junction bases outside the gene matches: 13. Germline V gene sequence: CDR1 MGHRA, CDR2 YSYEKL. CDR3 DNA sequence: TGCGCCAGCAGCCAAGGACCCGCCCGCGGGGGGATGGCAGATACGCAGTATTTT. Amino acids: CASSQGPARGGMADTQYF.

V usage is TRBV19 and J usage is TRBJ2-3, with 9 bases matching TRBD2. The CDR3 runs to 14 residues. Trimming took 8 bases from V and 4 from J; bases not matched to a gene: 7. From germline, CDR1 is LNHDA and CDR2 SQIVND (reference sequence). CDR3 sequence: CASGLAGVADTQYF. In DNA form, the CDR3 reads TGTGCCAGTGGGTTAGCGGGGGTGGCAGATACGCAGTATTTT.

The chain has TRBV5-4 and TRBJ1-1, with a possible D match to TRBD1 (5 bases). CDR1 SGHNT and CDR2 YYREEE come from the germline V gene (reference sequence). V lost 4 bases and J lost 4, with 17 bases in between. The CDR3 covers 15 residues. The CDR3 coding sequence is TGTGCCAGCAGCATCCAGGGTGTTAGGTCCACTGAAGCTTTCTTT. This translates into CASSIQGVRSTEAFF.

The chain links TRBV9 to TRBJ2-6; 8 bases line up with TRBD1. The CDR3 runs to 17 residues. J gave up 0 bases and V 4 bases, and 6 bases lay outside the gene matches. Germline CDR1 SGDLS, CDR2 YYNGEE. The CDR3 spells CASSMDRESSGANVLTF. CDR3 DNA sequence: TGTGCCAGCAGCATGGACAGGGAAAGCTCTGGGGCCAACGTCCTGACTTTC.